Below are 10 T cell receptor beta chains sequenced from a single sample in a study of T cell changes during pregnancy in multiple sclerosis (dated by TCRdb to the late 2010s). The library was generated by the immunoSEQ multiplex PCR assay. The immuneACCESS repertoire file appears here via TCRdb, limited to in-frame rearrangements. These files lack a portion of the clones; in checked studies, under half of the deficit traces to unresolved V genes, and the cause of the others is not known. The sample table holds more than 35,000 clones, of which 70% to 90% were seen once. The ten largest clonotypes hold approximately 0.6% of the sample. The sequencing used CD4+ T cells from peripheral blood mononuclear cells, collected before pregnancy. The source is a female donor with multiple sclerosis, enrolled in a pregnancy study.

This clone appeared a few times. The chain recombines TRBV7-2 with TRBJ1-1; 7 positions agree with TRBD1. Per the germline V gene, CDR1 is SGHTA and CDR2 is FQGNSA. The CDR3 is 14 residues long. V shed 5 bases, J shed 4 bases, and the junction held 7 bases outside the gene matches. The CDR3 is CASSADRASTEAFF. Here the CDR3 DNA reads TGTGCCAGCAGCGCTGACAGGGCAAGCACTGAAGCTTTCTTT.

The rearrangement links TRBV5-5 to TRBJ1-1, with no clear D. This CDR3 has 14 residues. Germline V lookup: CDR1 SGHKS, CDR2 YYEKEE (reference sequence). Trimming stripped 3 bases from V and 3 bases from J, with 12 bases between. The CDR3 sequence: CASSYWVQDTEAFF. The CDR3 DNA is TGTGCCAGCAGCTATTGGGTCCAGGACACTGAAGCTTTCTTT.

This chain links TRBV30 with TRBJ1-6; D call uncertain. Germline lookup yields CDR1 GTSNPN and CDR2 SVGIG (reference sequence). With 2 bases removed from V and 7 bases from J, the gap between germline ends came to 15 bases. The CDR3 sequence is 15 residues long. CDR3 residues: CAWSLPRAGNSPLHF. CDR3 DNA sequence: TGTGCCTGGAGTCTTCCGCGGGCCGGGAATTCACCCCTCCACTTT.

This clone appeared a single time. The CDR3 here is CASSHRQGSYNSPLHF. For the CDR3, the DNA is TGCGCCAGCAGCCACCGACAGGGTTCCTATAATTCACCCCTCCACTTT. The J gene is TRBJ1-6, the V gene TRBV4-3, with 7 nucleotides matching TRBD1. CDR3 size: 16 residues. The V segment lost 3 bases and the J segment 1 base; nucleotides outside the gene matches: 3. CDR1 and CDR2 (germline): LGHNA, YSLEER.

CDR3 amino acids: CASSLVRLAGTDTQYF. As DNA, the CDR3 is TGCGCCAGCAGCCTGGTTCGGCTAGCAGGTACAGATACGCAGTATTTT. The chain is built from TRBV4-3 and TRBJ2-3, with a possible D match to TRBD2 (5 bases). The CDR3 runs 16 residues. Trimming removed 4 bases at V and 3 bases at J, with 17 bases between. In germline, CDR1 is LGHNA, CDR2 YSLEER.

The gene calls are TRBV27 and TRBJ2-2; possible D gene TRBD1, 5 bases. The CDR3 extends over 14 amino acids. Trimming shortened V by 7 bases and J by 4 bases, and 13 bases separated the two germline ends. Germline assignment: CDR1 MNHEY and CDR2 SMNVEV (reference sequence). CDR3 residues: CASTRQGGTGELFF. CDR3 DNA: TGTGCCAGCACGCGGCAGGGTGGCACCGGGGAGCTGTTTTTT.

The chain couples TRBV6-6 to TRBJ1-1; D perhaps matches TRBD1 (6 bases). Trimming removed 3 bases at V and 11 bases at J, with 13 bases between. This CDR3 has 12 amino acids. Germline V gives CDR1 MNHNY, CDR2 SVGAGI (reference sequence). The CDR3 protein is CASSYEGGVAFF. The CDR3 nucleotides read TGTGCCAGCAGTTATGAAGGGGGAGTTGCTTTCTTT.

CDR3 in DNA: TGTGCCAGCAGCCTAACGGGGGGTAACTATGGCTACACCTTC. This sequence encodes CASSLTGGNYGYTF. J is TRBJ1-2 and V is TRBV7-2; TRBD1 might be the D (5 bases). The V gene lost 5 bases and the J gene lost 1 base, with 11 bases spanning the gap. This CDR3 is 14 amino acids long. Per germline, CDR1 SGHTA and CDR2 FQGNSA.

The genes are TRBV5-1 and TRBJ1-4; D is ambiguous. The V and J ends lost 2 bases and 3 bases respectively, with 5 bases between them. This CDR3 spans 13 amino acids. Per the germline V gene, CDR1 is SGHRS and CDR2 is YFSETQ. CDR3 protein: CASSFSPNEKLFF. DNA for the CDR3: TGCGCCAGCAGCTTTAGCCCTAATGAAAAACTGTTTTTT.

The chain employs TRBV2 and TRBJ1-4; 10 bases map to TRBD1. Germline V CDR1 and CDR2: SNHLY, FYNNEI. Trimming took 8 bases from V and 8 from J; bases not matched to a gene: 8. CDR3 length equals 14 residues. This chain's CDR3 is CASEADRGQEKLFF. For the CDR3, the DNA is TGTGCCAGCGAGGCTGACAGGGGGCAAGAAAAACTGTTTTTT.